This T cell receptor beta chain was sequenced in a study of T cells in tuberculosis. On this clone itself: Its matching antigen is unknown.

Time point defined: new active TB diagnosis, blood taken before or within 7 days of starting treatment. Unsorted cryopreserved PBMC were sequenced, averaging around 100,000 T cells per clinical donor. The repertoire was sequenced with immunoSEQ multiplex PCR; TCRdb's copy has only in-frame clones and lacks some. This table has about 40,000 clones, around 94% appearing once. Notes on the study in general: GMM-specific TCRs were nearer to active tuberculosis alpha repertoires, suggesting expansion.

The CDR3 runs 14 residues. Germline CDR1 is MNHEY and CDR2 is SMNVEV (reference sequence). With 5 bases clipped from V and 4 bases from J, the junction kept 6 bases outside the gene matches. The input for sequencing was PBMCs, taken at tuberculosis diagnosis. This clonotype was obtained from an adult with tuberculosis. V and J are TRBV27 and TRBJ2-7; TRBD2 aligns across 9 bases. The CDR3 DNA is TGTGCCAGCAGTAGACTAGCGGCCCTATACGAGCAGTACTTC. It translates to CASSRLAALYEQYF.